The 32 T cell receptor beta chains below come from one sample, sequenced in a study of beta chain features in type 1 diabetes. Study conclusions and caveats: All four CD4+ subsets from Type 1 diabetes patients carried moderately but significantly shorter TCRB CDR3s.

What was sequenced were expressed TCRB transcripts, since all of the isolated RNA had been reverse transcribed. Profiled with immunoSEQ multiplex PCR; TCRdb holds only in-frame clones, not every one. The sample lists 500,000 to 650,000 clones, 9.5% to 15% occurring once. No antigen has been identified for these receptors. Sample: naive CD4+ T cells from blood. These receptors all come from a young man with type 1 diabetes.

The chain has TRBV6-1 and TRBJ1-4, with 9 bases that match TRBD1. V gave up 6 bases and J gave up 7 bases; unmatched junction bases: 9. The CDR3 spans 15 residues. Germline values: CDR1 MNHNS, CDR2 SASEGT. CDR3 DNA sequence: TGTGCCAGCAGCACTTTGGACAGGGGACGTGAAAAACTGTTTTTT. It translates to CASSTLDRGREKLFF.

The chain has TRBV4-3 and TRBJ1-2; D may be TRBD1 (5 bases). Between the trimmed V and J ends, which lost 1 base and 2 bases, there was a span of 8 bases. There are 14 residues in the CDR3. CDR1 is LGHNA, CDR2 YSLEER, per germline. CDR3 in amino acids: CASSQVPGNYGYTF. Written as DNA, the CDR3 is TGCGCCAGCAGCCAAGTCCCAGGGAACTATGGCTACACCTTC.

This clone has only a few counts. The V and J genes are TRBV18 and TRBJ2-3, with D possibly called TRBD1 or TRBD2 (6 bases each). The ends were cut back, 7 bases at V and 6 bases at J, with 17 bases in the middle. This CDR3 is 14 amino acids long. The V gene's germline CDR1 is KGHSH and CDR2 LQKENI. CDR3 nucleotide sequence: TGTGCCAGCTACACCTCGGAAGGGGGGGATACGCAGTATTTT. Its protein is CASYTSEGGDTQYF.

This chain links TRBV5-1 with TRBJ2-5; no reliable D call. Germline CDR1 and CDR2: SGHRS and YFSETQ. Trimming cost V 0 bases and J 4 bases, with 10 bases left between them. The CDR3 spans 14 residues. CDR3 in amino acids: CASSLAVPVETQYF. CDR3 bases: TGCGCCAGCAGCTTGGCCGTACCTGTAGAGACCCAGTACTTC.

This clone appeared a few times. The chain uses TRBV12-5 and TRBJ2-7, with D perhaps assigned TRBD1 or TRBD2 (5 bases each). CDR3 length: 16 amino acids. Trimming took 5 bases from V and 2 from J, leaving 19 bases between them. Germline CDR1 reads LGHNT; CDR2 reads FRNRAP. Written as DNA, the CDR3 is TGTGCTAGTGGTCCTATCACCGGGACGGACACCTACGAGCAGTACTTC. It yields the protein CASGPITGTDTYEQYF.

The chain employs TRBV4-3 and TRBJ2-5, with D tentatively TRBD1 (5 bases). The germline V and J ends were trimmed by 0 bases and 1 base, with 12 bases remaining between them. CDR1 and CDR2 from the germline V gene are LGHNA and YSLEER. The CDR3 spans 16 residues. Here the CDR3 reads CASSQELGVFQETQYF. The CDR3 region has the DNA TGCGCCAGCAGCCAAGAGTTAGGGGTTTTCCAAGAGACCCAGTACTTC.

This clone was counted only a few times. The rearrangement links TRBV30 to TRBJ1-6; D unresolved. V lost 0 bases, J lost 7 bases, and 10 bases lay in between. CDR1 and CDR2 (germline): GTSNPN, SVGIG (reference sequence). CDR3 length: 14 residues. In DNA form, the CDR3 reads TGTGCCTGGAGTGTACTAGCTAGGAATTCACCCCTCCACTTT. It encodes CAWSVLARNSPLHF.

This chain uses TRBV5-1 with TRBJ1-4, with D unresolved. From germline, CDR1 is SGHRS and CDR2 YFSETQ. V lost 0 bases, J lost 0 bases, and 6 bases lay in between. This CDR3 is built from 15 residues. CDR3 sequence (DNA): TGCGCCAGCAGCTTGGAGGGTGCAACTAATGAAAAACTGTTTTTT. As protein: CASSLEGATNEKLFF. The entire variable domain, with the rest obtained from reference TRBV5-1 and TRBJ1-4, is as follows: KAGVTQTPRYLIKTRGQQVTLSCSPISGHRSVSWYQQTPGQGLQFLFEYFSETQRNKGNFPGRFSGRQFSNSRSEMNVSTLELGDSALYLCASSLEGATNEKLFFGSGTQLSVL.

This clone was seen more than once but under ten times. The same CDR3 can be traced to other DNA sequences in this sample. The rearrangement links TRBV7-2 to TRBJ2-3; TRBD1 matches at 9 bases. This CDR3 is 15 amino acids long. Trimming cost V 3 bases and J 0 bases; bases outside gene matches: 1. Germline V gene lookup returns CDR1 SGHTA and CDR2 FQGNSA. CDR3 loop: CASSLGQGSTDTQYF. The CDR3 DNA sequence: TGTGCCAGCAGCTTGGGACAGGGTAGCACAGATACGCAGTATTTT.

The V call is TRBV7-2, the J call TRBJ2-3; TRBD2 matches 7 bases. The CDR3 sequence is 15 residues long. J was trimmed by 2 bases and V by 3 bases; bases with no gene match: 5. From germline, CDR1 is SGHTA and CDR2 FQGNSA. CDR3 sequence reads: CASSFQAGTTDTQYF. CDR3 DNA sequence: TGTGCCAGCAGCTTCCAAGCGGGAACCACAGATACGCAGTATTTT.

V is TRBV28 and J is TRBJ2-5; D might be TRBD1 or TRBD2, each matching 5 bases. The germline V gene encodes CDR1 MDHEN and CDR2 SYDVKM. The CDR3 totals 15 residues. The V and J ends lost 1 base and 2 bases respectively, with 11 bases between them. CDR3 residues: CASSLSGALQETQYF. The CDR3, as DNA: TGTGCCAGCAGTTTATCCGGGGCCCTTCAAGAGACCCAGTACTTC.

This clone was counted between two and nine times. The chain is built from TRBV11-2 and TRBJ2-4; D is perhaps TRBD1 or TRBD2 (5 bases each). The CDR3 spans 15 residues. The ends were cut back, 7 bases at V and 5 bases at J, with 18 bases in the middle. Germline V gives CDR1 SGHAT, CDR2 FQNNGV. DNA of the CDR3: TGTGCCAGCACCTTTGAGGGGATCTTGGAAAACATTCAGTACTTC. This sequence encodes CASTFEGILENIQYF. The entire variable domain, with the rest obtained from reference TRBV11-2 and TRBJ2-4, is as follows: EAGVAQSPRYKIIEKRQSVAFWCNPISGHATLYWYQQILGQGPKLLIQFQNNGVVDDSQLPKDRFSAERLKGVDSTLKIQPAKLEDSAVYLCASTFEGILENIQYFGAGTRLSVL.

The chain recombines TRBV29-1 with TRBJ2-5; D tentatively reads TRBD1 or TRBD2 (5 bases each). Per the germline V gene, CDR1 is SQVTM and CDR2 is ANQGSEA. CDR3 length: 11 residues. CDR3 in amino acids: CSGLAGETQYF. The CDR3 bases are TGCTCGGGGTTGGCAGGGGAGACCCAGTACTTC.

The CDR3 loop is CASRDRVSTDTQYF. The CDR3 DNA reads TGTGCCAGCAGGGACAGGGTTTCGACAGATACGCAGTATTTT. J is TRBJ2-3 and V is TRBV11-1, with 8 bases lining up with TRBD1. The CDR3 totals 14 residues. After removal of 6 bases from V and 3 bases from J, the junction contained 5 bases not matched to a gene. The germline CDR1 and CDR2 sequences are SGHAT and FQDESV (reference sequence).

J is TRBJ2-2 and V is TRBV27; 10 nucleotides line up with TRBD1. Germline V gives CDR1 MNHEY, CDR2 SMNVEV (reference sequence). The CDR3 has 17 amino acids. The ends lost 4 bases at V and 3 bases at J; junction bases unmatched: 8. Here the CDR3 DNA reads TGTGCCAGCAGTTCCCACCCCGGGACAGGGGACACCGGGGAGCTGTTTTTT. Protein product: CASSSHPGTGDTGELFF.

This clone was recorded a few times. V is TRBV7-2 and J is TRBJ1-4, with D unresolved. Deletions cut 5 bases from V and 0 bases from J, with 10 bases between. CDR1 and CDR2 (germline): SGHTA, FQGNSA. This CDR3 has 15 residues. CDR3 protein: CASSQLDATNEKLFF. As DNA, the CDR3 is TGTGCCAGCAGCCAGTTAGATGCAACTAATGAAAAACTGTTTTTT.

This clone was counted a few times. V and J are TRBV27 and TRBJ1-3; D is unresolved. Germline values: CDR1 MNHEY, CDR2 SMNVEV (reference sequence). The CDR3 is 13 amino acids. The V end lost 6 bases, the J end lost 2 bases, and 8 bases lay between the germline ends. The CDR3 loop reads CASRTEAGNTIYF. DNA of the CDR3: TGTGCCAGCAGGACGGAGGCTGGAAACACCATATATTTT.

A few counts support this clone. The rearrangement uses TRBV7-2 and TRBJ1-5; a possible D gene is TRBD1 (5 bases). The V end lost 2 bases, the J end lost 4 bases, and 21 bases lay between the germline ends. The CDR3 is 18 amino acids. Germline CDR1 reads SGHTA; CDR2 reads FQGNSA. CDR3 loop: CASSLNGLLGPFNQPQHF. CDR3 sequence (DNA): TGTGCCAGCAGCTTAAACGGTCTACTGGGGCCTTTTAATCAGCCCCAGCATTTT.

This clone was detected a few times. V is TRBV7-2 and J is TRBJ2-6; D uncertain. Between the trimmed V and J ends, which lost 7 bases and 3 bases, there was a span of 7 bases. This CDR3 comprises 13 residues. CDR1 SGHTA and CDR2 FQGNSA come from the germline V gene. For the CDR3, the DNA is TGTGCCAGCACCTCTTTTGGGGCCAACGTCCTGACTTTC. Translating gives CASTSFGANVLTF.

This sequence joins TRBV29-1 and TRBJ2-5, with TRBD1 identical over 9 bases. This CDR3 contains 15 residues. The V segment lost 7 bases and the J segment 5 bases; nucleotides outside the gene matches: 14. Germline loops: CDR1 SQVTM, CDR2 ANQGSEA. CDR3 loop: CSATGTGKGGETQYF. CDR3 nucleotides: TGCAGCGCAACCGGGACAGGGAAGGGTGGGGAGACCCAGTACTTC.

CDR3 amino acids: CASSLGTGQGYTF. In nucleotides, the CDR3 is TGTGCCAGCAGCCTGGGGACAGGGCAGGGCTACACCTTC. The rearrangement joins TRBV28 to TRBJ1-2, with 9 nucleotides matching TRBD1. CDR3 length: 13 amino acids. CDR1 is MDHEN, CDR2 SYDVKM, per germline. With V trimmed by 6 bases and J by 8 bases, 7 bases remained unmatched.

This rearrangement joins TRBV7-8 to TRBJ1-1; possible D gene TRBD1, 5 bases. Germline CDR1 SGHVS, CDR2 FQNEAQ. This CDR3 is built from 17 residues. Trimming left V 0 bases short and J 0 bases short, with 14 bases between. CDR3 in DNA: TGTGCCAGCAGCTTAGCCCTTGGGAGGGGCATGAACACTGAAGCTTTCTTT. Its protein product is CASSLALGRGMNTEAFF.

In this sample, this clone turned up a few times. Other DNA sequences in the sample encode the same CDR3. The chain has TRBV4-3 and TRBJ1-2; a possible D gene is TRBD1 (6 bases). The CDR3 loop spans 14 amino acids. Per the germline V gene, CDR1 is LGHNA and CDR2 is YSLEER. V lost 0 bases and J 4 bases, leaving 9 bases between the germline ends. Written as DNA, the CDR3 is TGCGCCAGCAGCCAAGAAGGGGGGCTCTATGGCTACACCTTC. It specifies CASSQEGGLYGYTF.

The J gene is TRBJ1-2, the V gene TRBV6-6; D remains unclear. Deletions cut 1 base from V and 3 bases from J, with 3 bases between. CDR1 and CDR2 from the germline V gene are MNHNY and SVGAGI (reference sequence). The CDR3 sequence is 12 residues long. The CDR3 DNA follows: TGTGCCAGCAGTTACTGGGACTATGGCTACACCTTC. It yields the protein CASSYWDYGYTF.

The chain employs TRBV10-3 and TRBJ2-3, with 7 bases fitting TRBD1. The J segment lost 0 bases and the V segment lost 6 bases, leaving 12 bases of the junction unmatched. Per the germline V gene, CDR1 is ENHRY and CDR2 is SYGVKD. The CDR3 has 17 amino acids. Here the CDR3 DNA reads TGTGCCATCAGCGGCGGCGTCGGGACAGCTAGCACAGATACGCAGTATTTT. This translates into CAISGGVGTASTDTQYF.

The CDR3 sequence is CASSPLSAVNSPLHF. The CDR3 nucleotides read TGTGCCAGCAGCCCCCTTTCGGCCGTAAATTCACCCCTCCACTTT. The chain links TRBV7-9 to TRBJ1-6; D gene unclear. The germline V gene encodes CDR1 SEHNR and CDR2 FQNEAQ (reference sequence). This CDR3 contains 15 residues. V was shortened by 5 bases and J by 7 bases, with 15 bases between the two germline ends. Full variable domain (outside the CDR3, taken from reference TRBV7-9 and TRBJ1-6): DTGVSQNPRHKITKRGQNVTFRCDPISEHNRLYWYRQTLGQGPEFLTYFQNEAQLEKSRLLSDRFSAERPKGSFSTLEIQRTEQGDSAMYLCASSPLSAVNSPLHFGNGTRLTVT.

This clone was seen a handful of times. This chain joins TRBV7-9 and TRBJ2-3; 10 nucleotides line up with TRBD2. There are 16 residues in the CDR3. The germline V gene encodes CDR1 SEHNR and CDR2 FQNEAQ (reference sequence). V was pared by 8 bases and J by 3 bases, with 11 bases of the junction left unmatched. The CDR3 region has the DNA TGTGCCAGCCCCCCGTTAGCGGGGGGCCGGACAGATACGCAGTATTTT. Translating gives CASPPLAGGRTDTQYF.

This clone was observed a handful of times. The chain is built from TRBV30 and TRBJ2-3; D not certain. The V end was cut by 5 bases, the J end by 1 base, with 16 bases between. This CDR3 is built from 15 residues. Per the germline V gene, CDR1 is GTSNPN and CDR2 is SVGIG (reference sequence). For the CDR3, the DNA is TGTGCCTGGGGAGAGCTATCGTACGGCACAGATACGCAGTATTTT. It translates to CAWGELSYGTDTQYF.

The rearrangement links TRBV19 to TRBJ1-5; D is ambiguous. V lost 1 base, J lost 3 bases, and 7 bases lay in between. This CDR3 region has 14 residues. Germline assignment: CDR1 LNHDA and CDR2 SQIVND (reference sequence). The CDR3 here is CASSIVGVNQPQHF. CDR3 in DNA: TGTGCCAGTAGTATAGTCGGCGTCAATCAGCCCCAGCATTTT.

V gene TRBV7-2 combines with J gene TRBJ2-2; 11 bases are shared with TRBD2. J was trimmed by 1 base and V by 4 bases; bases with no gene match: 8. Germline CDR1 SGHTA, CDR2 FQGNSA. The CDR3 totals 18 residues. The CDR3 DNA follows: TGTGCCAGCAGCTCTCGTCCGCTAGCGGGGGGGAACACCGGGGAGCTGTTTTTT. Its translation is CASSSRPLAGGNTGELFF.

In this sample, this clone turned up a few times. The chain recombines TRBV11-2 with TRBJ2-1; D possibly corresponds to TRBD2 (6 bases). V was shortened by 3 bases and J by 6 bases, with 15 bases between the two germline ends. This CDR3 has 15 amino acids. CDR1 and CDR2 from the germline V gene are SGHAT and FQNNGV. Here the CDR3 DNA reads TGTGCCAGCAGCTTTCGACTAGATCTCTTCAATGAGCAGTTCTTC. Translated: CASSFRLDLFNEQFF.

The CDR3 region has the DNA TGCGCCAGCAGCCCCTCTCCCGGCCCGGCGGAAAAACTGTTTTTT. It translates to CASSPSPGPAEKLFF. The V call is TRBV5-1, the J call TRBJ1-4; D is unclear. Per germline, CDR1 SGHRS and CDR2 YFSETQ. The V gene lost 4 bases and the J gene lost 8 bases, with 18 bases spanning the gap. CDR3 size: 15 residues.